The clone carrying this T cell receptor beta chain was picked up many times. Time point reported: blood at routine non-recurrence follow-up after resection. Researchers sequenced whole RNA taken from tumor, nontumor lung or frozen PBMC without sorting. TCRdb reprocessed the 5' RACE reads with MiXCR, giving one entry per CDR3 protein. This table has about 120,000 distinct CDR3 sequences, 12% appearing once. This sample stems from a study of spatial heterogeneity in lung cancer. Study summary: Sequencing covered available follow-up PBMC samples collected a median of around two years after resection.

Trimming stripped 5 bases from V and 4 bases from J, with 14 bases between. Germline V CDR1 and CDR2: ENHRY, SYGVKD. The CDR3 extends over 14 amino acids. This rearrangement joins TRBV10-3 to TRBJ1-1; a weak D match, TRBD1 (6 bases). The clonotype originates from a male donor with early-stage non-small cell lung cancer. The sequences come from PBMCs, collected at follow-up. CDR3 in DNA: TGTGCCATCAGTACACAGGGAGGGTTCACTGAAGCTTTCTTT. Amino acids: CAISTQGGFTEAFF.